The text below deals with one TCR beta chain. Its antigen is currently unknown. The junction departs from germline at one end; a sequencing error may be responsible. This sample is drawn from a study of blood T cells in healthy people across ages. Study-wide findings and caveats: Expanded clonotype shifts may have been confounded, as the donors had an unknown CMV status. Any conclusive comparison of naive versus antigen-experienced cells was prevented by using unsorted PBMCs.

This CDR3 is 15 amino acids long. Germline CDR1 and CDR2: LGHNA and YSLEER. A J-beta primer mix and a sample-barcoded 5' primer were used in a second PCR of about 7 to 12 cycles. Using its own MiXCR run on the 5' RACE reads, TCRdb lists one record per CDR3 protein. The table lists 550,000 to 750,000 distinct CDR3 sequences, about 21% of them singletons. Individuals who donated were healthy Caucasians from Russia aged roughly 6 to 90. V and J are TRBV4-3 and TRBJ2-5; D is unresolved. The end of the DNA is better explained by TRBJ2-1, so the J call may be wrong. Material for sequencing was blood. This TCR was sampled from a man between 65 and 85 years old in good health. The chain's CDR3 is CASSQEESSLNGQFF. CDR3 DNA: TGCGCCAGCAGCCAAGAAGAAAGTAGTCTCAATGGGCAGTTCTTC.